These 18 T cell receptor beta chains were all obtained from the same sample, sequenced in a study of response to subunit inactivated influenza vaccine. One entry per CDR3 protein results from TCRdb running MiXCR on the RT-PCR reads. The sample lists around 650,000 distinct CDR3 sequences; around a sixth were seen once. Source: PBMCs from blood, taken 11 to 12 days after vaccination. These receptors all stem from a man aged 45-60 years who received an inactivated influenza vaccine.

The sample holds a few counts of this clonotype. The chain links TRBV3-1 to TRBJ1-1, with D unclear. This CDR3 is 15 amino acids long. V was shortened by 5 bases and J by 3 bases, with 16 bases between the two germline ends. Germline values: CDR1 LGHDT, CDR2 YNNKEL (reference sequence). The CDR3 DNA follows: TGTGCCAGCAGCTCCCCGAGCAGGCGGGACACTGAAGCTTTCTTT. Residues: CASSSPSRRDTEAFF.

This clonotype was seen many times. The rearrangement links TRBV12-3 or TRBV12-4 to TRBJ2-3, with 8 positions matching TRBD1. With 5 bases clipped from V and 6 bases from J, the junction kept 4 bases outside the gene matches. This CDR3 region has 13 residues. CDR3 sequence (DNA): TGTGCCAGCAGTATCCACAGGGGGGATACGCAGTATTTT. This gives the protein CASSIHRGDTQYF.

In its sample, this clonotype was seen a few times. The chain has TRBV13 and TRBJ2-5; a weak D match, TRBD1 (5 bases). The CDR3 runs 13 residues. The V gene's germline CDR1 is PRHDT and CDR2 FYEKMQ (reference sequence). V shed 5 bases and J shed 7 bases, with 14 bases lying between them. DNA for the CDR3: TGTGCCAGCAGCCCCGACAGAGATGGGACCCAGTACTTC. Its translation is CASSPDRDGTQYF.

This chain uses TRBV12-3 or TRBV12-4 with TRBJ1-4, with a weak D call TRBD1 (5 bases). The CDR3 runs to 14 residues. Trimming cost V 5 bases and J 5 bases, with 12 bases left between them. The CDR3 is CASSRDGLNEKLFF. The CDR3 DNA is TGTGCCAGCAGTCGGGACGGATTAAATGAAAAACTGTTTTTT.

The chain employs TRBV7-9 and TRBJ1-4; D might be TRBD1 (6 bases). CDR1 and CDR2 (germline): SEHNR, FQNEAQ (reference sequence). V was trimmed by 4 bases and J by 7 bases, leaving 16 bases between them. This CDR3 contains 15 residues. For the CDR3, the DNA is TGTGCCAGCAGCTCGGTCAGGGGAAGTCCTGAAAAACTGTTTTTT. Translated, it gives CASSSVRGSPEKLFF.

In this sample, this clonotype turned up a few times. The chain employs TRBV6-1 and TRBJ2-7, with D perhaps assigned TRBD1 or TRBD2 (6 bases each). The CDR3 is 15 residues long. The germline V and J ends were trimmed by 5 bases and 9 bases, with 23 bases remaining between them. CDR1 is MNHNS and CDR2 is SASEGT in the germline V gene. The CDR3 sequence is CASSTPGDIGSVQYF. The CDR3 DNA sequence: TGTGCCAGCAGTACCCCGGGGGACATCGGGAGTGTGCAGTACTTC.

The rearrangement joins TRBV24-1 to TRBJ2-5; 10 bases map to TRBD1. The CDR3 has 15 residues. The trim removed 5 bases at V and 5 bases at J, leaving 7 bases unmatched. The germline CDR1 and CDR2 sequences are KGHDR and SFDVKD. In DNA, the CDR3 is TGTGCCACCAGTGTCTCCGGGACAGGGGAGGAGACCCAGTACTTC. Protein: CATSVSGTGEETQYF.

This clonotype was counted between two and nine times. The genes are TRBV12-3 or TRBV12-4 and TRBJ2-6, with D perhaps matching TRBD1 or TRBD2 (5 bases each). V was cut by 5 bases and J by 0 bases, with 11 bases left in between. This CDR3 has 16 residues. The CDR3 coding sequence is TGTGCCAGCAGTCCGGGACCGAGCTCTGGGGCCAACGTCCTGACTTTC. This codes for CASSPGPSSGANVLTF.

The chain joins TRBV30 to TRBJ2-7; 7 bases are shared with TRBD1. Germline CDR1 GTSNPN, CDR2 SVGIG (reference sequence). J was trimmed by 0 bases and V by 5 bases; bases with no gene match: 1. CDR3 length: 12 amino acids. This CDR3 reads CAWGQVSYEQYF. Written as DNA, the CDR3 is TGTGCCTGGGGACAGGTCTCCTACGAGCAGTACTTC.

This clonotype was detected a few times. The J gene is TRBJ2-1, the V gene TRBV7-2; a possible D gene is TRBD1 (6 bases). Between the trimmed V and J ends, which lost 0 bases and 5 bases, there was a span of 17 bases. Germline CDR1 SGHTA, CDR2 FQGNSA. The CDR3 loop spans 17 amino acids. The CDR3 region is CASSLAGARGPHNEQFF. The CDR3 DNA reads as TGTGCCAGCAGCTTAGCGGGGGCCAGGGGCCCCCACAATGAGCAGTTCTTC. Combining the CDR3 with reference TRBV7-2 and TRBJ2-1 gives the whole variable domain GAGVSQSPSNKVTEKGKDVELRCDPISGHTALYWYRQSLGQGLEFLIYFQGNSAPDKSGLPSDRFSAERTGGSVSTLTIQRTQQEDSAVYLCASSLAGARGPHNEQFFGPGTRLTVL.

This clonotype was seen only a few times. The rearrangement joins TRBV5-4 to TRBJ2-1; 12 bases are a match to TRBD2. Germline loops: CDR1 SGHNT, CDR2 YYREEE (reference sequence). With V trimmed by 4 bases and J by 4 bases, 6 bases remained unmatched. This CDR3 region has 16 residues. The CDR3 loop is CASSPTSGGQYNEQFF. The CDR3 DNA reads as TGTGCCAGCAGCCCGACTAGCGGGGGCCAATACAATGAGCAGTTCTTC.

This clonotype was found a few times. The chain combines TRBV6-5 with TRBJ2-1; tentative D call: TRBD2 (6 bases). The length of the CDR3 is 15 residues. The V end was cut by 2 bases, the J end by 6 bases, with 14 bases between. CDR1 is MNHEY and CDR2 is SVGAGI in the germline V gene. The CDR3 protein is CASSYGLASSNEQFF. CDR3 sequence (DNA): TGTGCCAGCAGTTACGGTCTAGCGAGTTCCAATGAGCAGTTCTTC.

J is TRBJ2-3 and V is TRBV6-2 or TRBV6-3, with D tentatively TRBD2 (6 bases). The CDR3 has 15 amino acids. CDR1 and CDR2 (germline): MNHEY, SVGEGT. Trimming pared 0 bases from V and 6 bases from J, leaving 13 bases between. CDR3 region: CASSYSQTSYDTQYF. CDR3 DNA: TGTGCCAGCAGTTACTCGCAGACTAGTTACGATACGCAGTATTTT.

As DNA, the CDR3 is TGTGCCAGCAGCCCCAGGGGGACAGCGAGCTCCTACGAGCAGTACTTC. Translating it yields CASSPRGTASSYEQYF. The rearrangement uses TRBV11-2 and TRBJ2-7; 7 nucleotides match TRBD1. The junction had 10 bases not matched to a gene; V was cut back by 5 bases and J by 0 bases. This CDR3 is 16 amino acids long. Germline assignment: CDR1 SGHAT and CDR2 FQNNGV.

This clonotype was counted between two and nine times. This chain links TRBV6-5 with TRBJ2-4; possibly TRBD1 for D (5 bases). Trimming took off 4 bases at V and 0 bases at J, with 13 bases between the two ends. This CDR3 is built from 16 residues. The germline gives CDR1 MNHEY, CDR2 SVGAGI. The CDR3 region has the DNA TGTGCCAGCAGTTCCACAGGAATACTAGCCAAAAACATTCAGTACTTC. Its translation: CASSSTGILAKNIQYF.

The chain links TRBV7-2 to TRBJ2-5, with 10 bases identical to TRBD2. CDR1 SGHTA and CDR2 FQGNSA come from the germline V gene. The CDR3 contains 15 residues. Trimming took 3 bases from V and 5 from J; bases not matched to a gene: 6. CDR3 sequence reads: CASSFGTSAGETQYF. In nucleotides, the CDR3 is TGTGCCAGCAGCTTCGGGACTAGCGCCGGCGAGACCCAGTACTTC.

CDR3 sequence reads: CASSKHLWGRGPNTGELFF. In DNA, the CDR3 is TGTGCCAGCAGCAAGCATCTTTGGGGGAGGGGACCGAACACCGGGGAGCTGTTTTTT. The J gene is TRBJ2-2, the V gene TRBV7-6; 7 bases match TRBD2. Trimming removed 5 bases from V and 0 bases from J; junction bases left unmatched: 15. The germline gives CDR1 SGHVS, CDR2 FNYEAQ. The CDR3 extends over 19 amino acids. The whole variable domain, filled in from reference TRBV7-6 and TRBJ2-2, reads GAGVSQSPRYKVTKRGQDVALRCDPISGHVSLYWYRQALGQGPEFLTYFNYEAQQDKSGLPNDRFSAERPEGSISTLTIQRTEQRDSAMYRCASSKHLWGRGPNTGELFFGEGSRLTVL.

In its sample, this clonotype was seen a few times. The gene calls are TRBV20-1 and TRBJ2-3, with TRBD2 as a possible D gene (6 bases). The CDR3 runs to 20 residues. The V end lost 0 bases, the J end lost 2 bases, and 27 bases lay between the germline ends. Germline CDR1 and CDR2: DFQATT and SNEGSKA (reference sequence). CDR3 sequence (DNA): TGCAGTGCTAGAGACAGGACTCTCCCAGCGGGCCTATCACTCACAGATACGCAGTATTTT. This sequence encodes CSARDRTLPAGLSLTDTQYF.